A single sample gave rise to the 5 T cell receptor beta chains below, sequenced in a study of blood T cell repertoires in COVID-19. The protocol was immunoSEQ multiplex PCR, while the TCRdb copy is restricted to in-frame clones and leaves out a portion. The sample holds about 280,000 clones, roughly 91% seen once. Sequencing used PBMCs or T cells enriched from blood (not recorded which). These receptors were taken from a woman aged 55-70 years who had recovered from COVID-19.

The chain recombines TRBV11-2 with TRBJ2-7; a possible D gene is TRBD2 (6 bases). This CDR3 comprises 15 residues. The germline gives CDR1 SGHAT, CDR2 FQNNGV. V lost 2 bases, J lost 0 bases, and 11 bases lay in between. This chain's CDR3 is CASSLRAGYSYEQYF. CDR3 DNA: TGTGCCAGCAGCTTAAGGGCGGGGTACTCCTACGAGCAGTACTTC.

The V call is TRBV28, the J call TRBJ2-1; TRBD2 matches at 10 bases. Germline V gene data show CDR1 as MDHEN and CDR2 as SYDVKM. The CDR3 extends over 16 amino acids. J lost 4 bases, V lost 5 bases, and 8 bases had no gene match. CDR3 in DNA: TGTGCCAGCAGTCACCCTCGGACTAGCGGTTACAATGAGCAGTTCTTC. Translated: CASSHPRTSGYNEQFF.

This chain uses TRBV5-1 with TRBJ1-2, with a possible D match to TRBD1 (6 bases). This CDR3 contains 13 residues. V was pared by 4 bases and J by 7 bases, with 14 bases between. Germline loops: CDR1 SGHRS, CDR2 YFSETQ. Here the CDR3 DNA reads TGCGCCAGCAGCACACAGGGTACCGGTGGCTACACCTTC. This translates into CASSTQGTGGYTF.

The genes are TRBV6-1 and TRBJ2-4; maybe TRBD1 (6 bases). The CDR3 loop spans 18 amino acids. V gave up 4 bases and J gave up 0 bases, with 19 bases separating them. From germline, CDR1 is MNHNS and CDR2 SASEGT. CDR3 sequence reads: CASSVSLTGLLAKNIQYF. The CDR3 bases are TGTGCCAGCAGTGTTTCTCTTACAGGGCTTCTAGCCAAAAACATTCAGTACTTC.

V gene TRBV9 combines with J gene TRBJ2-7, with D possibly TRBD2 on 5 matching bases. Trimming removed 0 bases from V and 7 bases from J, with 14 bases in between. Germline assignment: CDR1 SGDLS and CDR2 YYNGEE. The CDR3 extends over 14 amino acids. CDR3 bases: TGTGCCAGCAGCGTAGGCGGAGGTCGCGGGGAGCAGTACTTC. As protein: CASSVGGGRGEQYF.